The clone carrying this T cell receptor (beta chain) has a single count. Its antigen is as yet unknown. No infections or other immune events were documented during collection. Assay: immunoSEQ multiplex PCR; the TCRdb copy retains only in-frame clones and omits some. The sample consists of roughly 81,000 clones, roughly 84% of them appearing once. The CDR3 has 15 residues. V lost 7 bases and J lost 0, with 15 bases in between. Germline V lookup: CDR1 SGHAT, CDR2 FQNNGV. These data are taken from a study of identifying expanded T cells in peripheral blood. General study findings and limits: Clone count variance between roughly 2-week samples rose with total template count.

The rearrangement links TRBV11-2 to TRBJ1-1, with D maybe TRBD1 (6 bases). The TCR sequence derives from a person between 18 and 75 years old in good health. Sequences were obtained from blood. The CDR3 region is CASTTGFLMNTEAFF. The CDR3 DNA follows: TGTGCCAGCACCACAGGGTTTTTGATGAACACTGAAGCTTTCTTT.